This note documents a single T cell receptor beta chain sequence. This clonotype was observed a few times. What antigen it recognizes has not been identified. Base qualities are not recorded, but no much larger clone differs from it by a single base. In the germline V gene (reference sequence), CDR1 corresponds to SEHNR and CDR2 to FQNEAQ. Counted from cysteine to phenylalanine, this CDR3 has 16 amino acids. The retained sequence is limited to the CDR3, 48 bases, with the frame set at the first base. Clipping removes 5 bases from V and 4 bases from J, with 7 as the unmatched junction base count. Instrument on record: Illumina MiSeq. Quantitative 5'-RACE with molecular barcodes was the method used to prepare the TCR beta libraries. In the paper's pipeline: A new computational method, built on a probabilistic model of VDJ rearrangement, was used to identify disease-linked TCR variants. The raw public data were reprocessed by TCRdb itself: fastp quality trimming at Q25, MiXCR clonotype calling, in-frame beta chains only. Under each unique CDR3 protein, matching rows form one entry showing the most common genes and DNA. TCRdb's processing, not the authors' own work, is the source of the V and J calls. The sample table holds 27,000 or so distinct CDR3 sequences, of which 7.9% were seen once. More than 25% of the sample is taken by the ten largest.

This entry comes from a study of CD8 T cells in ankylosing spondylitis (dated by TCRdb to 2017 to 2019). With regard to the full study: The study profiled T cell receptor beta repertoires in healthy donors and ankylosing spondylitis patients to find disease-linked TCR variants. Samples of peripheral blood were taken, and for ankylosing spondylitis patients, synovial fluid was collected as well. In total, the full study cohort was made up of roughly 110 healthy donors and 20 to 25 ankylosing spondylitis patients.

General conclusions and limits of the study: The disease-linked clones showed a CD8+ phenotype and occurred at relatively low frequencies in peripheral blood. Some motif variants were previously reported in synovial fluid and blood of reactive arthritis patients, suggesting common disease-initiation mechanisms. The disease-linked clones were reported as significantly enriched in matched synovial fluid samples from ankylosing spondylitis patients. A TCR beta motif made up of fewer than 10 highly homologous amino acid variants appeared to be characteristic of blood from ankylosing spondylitis patients.

Sequencing input: blood. This TCR derives from a male donor with ankylosing spondylitis or in good health (not recorded which). The sequence is built from TRBV7-9 and TRBJ2-1, with 11 middle bases fitting TRBD2. The CDR3 region reads CASSAGSGGAYNEQFF. The DNA sequence is as follows: TGTGCCAGCAGCGCCGGTAGCGGGGGGGCTTACAATGAGCAGTTCTTC.